This TCR beta chain was observed in a study of beta chain features in type 1 diabetes. On the study more broadly: Age, gender and cell yields were alike across patients and healthy donors. Sorted cells from all samples, numbering 100 million to 120 million, were examined. Study conclusions and caveats: VDJ junctions from patients with type 1 diabetes contained fewer insertions and more deletions. Shortening of TCRB CDR3s, moderate but significant, appeared in all four CD4+ subsets of Type 1 diabetes patients. Cells expressing TCR highly could be over-represented by cDNA sequencing.

V lost 2 bases to trimming and J lost 0 bases, with 14 bases between them. Germline V gene lookup returns CDR1 MNHNS and CDR2 SASEGT. This CDR3 spans 16 amino acids. Points on this clone: The antigen is undetermined.

Since all of the isolated RNA was reverse transcribed, expressed TCRB transcripts were what got sequenced. Measured with immunoSEQ multiplex PCR; TCRdb has only the in-frame clones, and not every one. The table has about 240,000 clones, about 14% seen once. The chain uses TRBV6-1 and TRBJ2-7; a possible D gene is TRBD2 (6 bases). The specimen sequenced was naive CD4+ T cells from blood. The clonotype comes from a man aged 25 to 40 with type 1 diabetes. The CDR3 here is CASSEPGGTSSYEQYF. The CDR3 DNA reads TGTGCCAGCAGTGAACCTGGCGGGACCAGCTCCTACGAGCAGTACTTC.